This T cell receptor (beta chain) came from a study of blood T cell repertoires in COVID-19. For the study at large: Spain, Italy and the United States supplied samples that represented acute and convalescent COVID-19.

Recovered status in Cohort 3 required two negative PCRs, clearance, or symptom resolution. This clone showed up just a few times. The CDR3 is 12 residues long. Per germline, CDR1 MDHEN and CDR2 SYDVKM. The assay was immunoSEQ multiplex PCR, and TCRdb's table has in-frame clones only and misses some. The sample lists 250,000 to 300,000 clones, 80% to 95% seen once, with around 1.1% in the top ten. The sample was PBMCs or T cells enriched from blood (not recorded which). The chain joins TRBV28 to TRBJ1-5; D is ambiguous. The sequence came from a woman aged 25 to 39 who had recovered from COVID-19. CDR3 in DNA: TGTACAGCCGGGGATAGCAATCAGCCCCAGCATTTT. Translating gives CTAGDSNQPQHF.